This T cell receptor (beta chain) came from a study of blood T cell repertoires in COVID-19. Trimming left V 1 base short and J 2 bases short, with 3 bases between. Germline CDR1 reads MDHEN; CDR2 reads SYDVKM. The CDR3 sequence is 12 residues long. Using immunoSEQ multiplex PCR, the repertoire was profiled, and TCRdb retains in-frame clones only, with some absent. The sample yields hundreds of thousands of clones, 70% to 90% seen once. This clonotype originated in a young woman who had been exposed to COVID-19. The sequencing input was PBMCs or T cells enriched from blood (not recorded which). The rearrangement joins TRBV28 to TRBJ2-7; D not certain. Here the CDR3 DNA reads TGTGCCAGCAGTTTATCTCCCTACGAGCAGTACTTC. Translation gives CASSLSPYEQYF.